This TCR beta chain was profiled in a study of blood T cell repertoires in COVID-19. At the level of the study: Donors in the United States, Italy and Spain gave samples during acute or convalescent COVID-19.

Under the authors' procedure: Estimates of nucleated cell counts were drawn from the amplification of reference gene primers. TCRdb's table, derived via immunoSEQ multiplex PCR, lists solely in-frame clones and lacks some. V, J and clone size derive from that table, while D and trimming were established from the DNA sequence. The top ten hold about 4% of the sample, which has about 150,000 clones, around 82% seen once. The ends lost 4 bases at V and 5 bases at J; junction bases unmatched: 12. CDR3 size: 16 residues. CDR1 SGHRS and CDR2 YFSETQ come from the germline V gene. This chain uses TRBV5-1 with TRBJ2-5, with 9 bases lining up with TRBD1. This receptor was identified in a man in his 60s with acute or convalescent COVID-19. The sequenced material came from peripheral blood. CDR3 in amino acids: CASSLTGGAGMETQYF. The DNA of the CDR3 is TGCGCCAGCAGCCTAACAGGGGGCGCCGGCATGGAGACCCAGTACTTC.